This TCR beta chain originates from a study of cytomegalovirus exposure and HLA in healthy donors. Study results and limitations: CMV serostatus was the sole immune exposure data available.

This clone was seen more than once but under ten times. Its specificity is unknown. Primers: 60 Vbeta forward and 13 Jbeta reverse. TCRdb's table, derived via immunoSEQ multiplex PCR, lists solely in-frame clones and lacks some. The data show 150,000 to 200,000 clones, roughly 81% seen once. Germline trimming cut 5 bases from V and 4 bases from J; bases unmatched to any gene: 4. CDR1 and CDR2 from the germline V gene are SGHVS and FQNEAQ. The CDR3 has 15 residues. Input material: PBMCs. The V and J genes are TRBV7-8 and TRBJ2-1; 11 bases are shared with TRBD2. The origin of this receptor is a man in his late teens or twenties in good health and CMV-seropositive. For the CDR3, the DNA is TGTGCCAGCAGCCGTAGGACTAGCGGGTACAATGAGCAGTTCTTC. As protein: CASSRRTSGYNEQFF.